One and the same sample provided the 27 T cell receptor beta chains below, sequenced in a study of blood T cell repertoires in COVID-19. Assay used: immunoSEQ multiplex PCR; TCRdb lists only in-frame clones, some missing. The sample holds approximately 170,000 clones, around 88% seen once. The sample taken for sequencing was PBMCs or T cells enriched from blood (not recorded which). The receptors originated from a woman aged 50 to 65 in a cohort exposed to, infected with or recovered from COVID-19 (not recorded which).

The CDR3 region is CASSPAGPYEQYF. CDR3 DNA: TGTGCCAGCAGCCCAGCAGGGCCCTACGAGCAGTACTTC. The gene calls are TRBV9 and TRBJ2-7, with D perhaps TRBD1 (5 bases). V lost 4 bases, J lost 2 bases, and 10 bases lay in between. Germline V lookup: CDR1 SGDLS, CDR2 YYNGEE. CDR3 length: 13 residues.

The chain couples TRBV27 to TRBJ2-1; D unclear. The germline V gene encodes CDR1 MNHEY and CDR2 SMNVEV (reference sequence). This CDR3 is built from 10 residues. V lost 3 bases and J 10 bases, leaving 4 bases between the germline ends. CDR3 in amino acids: CASSFPEQFF. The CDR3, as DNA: TGTGCCAGCAGTTTTCCGGAGCAGTTCTTC.

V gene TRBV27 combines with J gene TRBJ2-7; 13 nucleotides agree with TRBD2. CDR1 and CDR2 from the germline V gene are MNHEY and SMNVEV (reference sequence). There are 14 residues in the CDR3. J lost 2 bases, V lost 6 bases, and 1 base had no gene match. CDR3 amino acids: CASRLAGGPYEQYF. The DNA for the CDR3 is TGTGCCAGCAGACTAGCGGGAGGGCCCTACGAGCAGTACTTC.

CDR3 protein: CASSPPGGGYEQYF. In DNA form, the CDR3 reads TGTGCCAGCTCACCGCCAGGGGGTGGCTACGAGCAGTACTTC. The rearrangement joins TRBV18 to TRBJ2-7; 7 bases agree with TRBD1. CDR3 length: 14 residues. The junction had 5 bases not matched to a gene; V was cut back by 3 bases and J by 3 bases. Germline CDR1 and CDR2: KGHSH and LQKENI.

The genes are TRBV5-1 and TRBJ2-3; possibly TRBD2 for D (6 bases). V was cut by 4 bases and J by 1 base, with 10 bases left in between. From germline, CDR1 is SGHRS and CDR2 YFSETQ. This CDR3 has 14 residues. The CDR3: CASSGGTGTDTQYF. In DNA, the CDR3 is TGCGCCAGCAGCGGGGGGACGGGCACAGATACGCAGTATTTT.

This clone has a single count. The CDR3 spells CAISESGTGNTEAFF. The DNA for the CDR3 is TGTGCCATCAGTGAGTCCGGGACAGGGAACACTGAAGCTTTCTTT. The J gene is TRBJ1-1, the V gene TRBV10-3, with 8 positions matching TRBD1. The junction had 1 base not matched to a gene; V was cut back by 0 bases and J by 1 base. Germline CDR1 and CDR2: ENHRY and SYGVKD. The CDR3 loop spans 15 amino acids.

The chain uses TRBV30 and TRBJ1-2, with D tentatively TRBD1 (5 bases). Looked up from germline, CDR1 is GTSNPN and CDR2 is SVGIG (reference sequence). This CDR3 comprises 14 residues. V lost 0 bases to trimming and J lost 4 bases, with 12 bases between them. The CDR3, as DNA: TGTGCCTGGAGTGTACCGGGGGGACCCTATGGCTACACCTTC. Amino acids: CAWSVPGGPYGYTF.

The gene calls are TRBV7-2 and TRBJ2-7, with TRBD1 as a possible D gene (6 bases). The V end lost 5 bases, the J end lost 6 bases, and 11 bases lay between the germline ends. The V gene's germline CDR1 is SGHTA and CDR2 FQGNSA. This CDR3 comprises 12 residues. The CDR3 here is CASSHRAGEQYF. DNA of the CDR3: TGTGCCAGCAGCCACAGGGCAGGCGAGCAGTACTTC.

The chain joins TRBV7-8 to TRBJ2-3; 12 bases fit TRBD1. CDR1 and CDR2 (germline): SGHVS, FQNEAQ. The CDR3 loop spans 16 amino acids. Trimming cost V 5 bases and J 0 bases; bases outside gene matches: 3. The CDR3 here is CASSAGQGASTDTQYF. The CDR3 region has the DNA TGTGCCAGCAGCGCGGGACAGGGGGCGAGCACAGATACGCAGTATTTT.

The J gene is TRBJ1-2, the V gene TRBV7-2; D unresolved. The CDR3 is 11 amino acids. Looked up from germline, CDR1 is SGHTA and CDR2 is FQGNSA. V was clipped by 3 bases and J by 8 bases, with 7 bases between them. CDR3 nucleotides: TGTGCCAGCAGCTTCGGGGAAGGCTACACCTTC. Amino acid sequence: CASSFGEGYTF.

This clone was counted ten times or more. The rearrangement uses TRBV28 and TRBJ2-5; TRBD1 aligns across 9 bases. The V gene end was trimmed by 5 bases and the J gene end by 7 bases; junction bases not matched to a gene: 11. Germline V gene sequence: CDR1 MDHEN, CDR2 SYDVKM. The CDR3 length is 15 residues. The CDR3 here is CASSSTGGATWTQYF. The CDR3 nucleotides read TGTGCCAGCAGTAGTACAGGGGGCGCAACTTGGACCCAGTACTTC.

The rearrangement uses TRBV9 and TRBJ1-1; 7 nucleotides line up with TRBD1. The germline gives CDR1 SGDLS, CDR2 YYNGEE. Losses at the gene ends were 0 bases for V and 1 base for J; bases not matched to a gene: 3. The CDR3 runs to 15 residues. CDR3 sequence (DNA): TGTGCCAGCAGCGTAGGGACAGGCGGGAACACTGAAGCTTTCTTT. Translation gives CASSVGTGGNTEAFF.

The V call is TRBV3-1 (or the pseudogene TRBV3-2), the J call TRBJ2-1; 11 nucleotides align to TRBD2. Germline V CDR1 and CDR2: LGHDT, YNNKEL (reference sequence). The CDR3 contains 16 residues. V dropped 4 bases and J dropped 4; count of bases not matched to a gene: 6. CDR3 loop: CASSPPTSGKYNEQFF. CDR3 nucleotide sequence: TGTGCCAGCAGCCCACCGACTAGCGGGAAGTACAATGAGCAGTTCTTC.

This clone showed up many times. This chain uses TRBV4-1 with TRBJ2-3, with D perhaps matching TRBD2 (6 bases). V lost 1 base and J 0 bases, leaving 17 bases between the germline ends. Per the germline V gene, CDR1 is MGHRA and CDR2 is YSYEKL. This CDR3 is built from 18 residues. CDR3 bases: TGCGCCAGCAGCCAAGTTGCAGGGAGGCCTTCTAGCACAGATACGCAGTATTTT. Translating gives CASSQVAGRPSSTDTQYF.

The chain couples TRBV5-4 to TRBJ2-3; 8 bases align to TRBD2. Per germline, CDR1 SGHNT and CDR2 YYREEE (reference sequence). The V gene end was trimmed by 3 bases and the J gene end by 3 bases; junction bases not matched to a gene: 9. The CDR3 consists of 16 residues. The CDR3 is CASSSGAGAGTDTQYF. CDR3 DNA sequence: TGTGCCAGCAGCTCCGGAGCGGGGGCGGGGACAGATACGCAGTATTTT.

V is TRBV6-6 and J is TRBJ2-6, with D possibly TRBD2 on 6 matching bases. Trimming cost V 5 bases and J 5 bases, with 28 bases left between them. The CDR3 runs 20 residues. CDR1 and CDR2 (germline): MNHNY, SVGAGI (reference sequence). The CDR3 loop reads CASSPGDSLFLGRRANVLTF. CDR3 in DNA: TGTGCCAGCAGTCCCGGGGACTCGCTTTTTCTGGGTAGGAGGGCCAACGTCCTGACTTTC.

The CDR3 sequence is CASSPVGTPNSPLHF. DNA for the CDR3: TGTGCCAGCAGCCCCGTGGGGACACCGAATTCACCCCTCCACTTT. This sequence joins TRBV28 and TRBJ1-6; weak D call: TRBD1 (6 bases). CDR1 and CDR2 from the germline V gene are MDHEN and SYDVKM. V was shortened by 6 bases and J by 7 bases, with 16 bases between the two germline ends. CDR3 length equals 15 residues.

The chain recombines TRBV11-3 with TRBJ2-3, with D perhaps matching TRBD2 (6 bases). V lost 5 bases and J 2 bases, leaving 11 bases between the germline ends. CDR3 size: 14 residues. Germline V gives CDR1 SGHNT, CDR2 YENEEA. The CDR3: CASSGGASTDTQYF. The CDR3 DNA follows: TGTGCCAGCAGCGGCGGGGCCTCCACAGATACGCAGTATTTT. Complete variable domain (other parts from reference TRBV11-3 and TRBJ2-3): EAGVVQSPRYKIIEKKQPVAFWCNPISGHNTLYWYLQNLGQGPELLIRYENEEAVDDSQLPKDRFSAERLKGVDSTLKIQPAELGDSAVYLCASSGGASTDTQYFGPGTRLTVL.

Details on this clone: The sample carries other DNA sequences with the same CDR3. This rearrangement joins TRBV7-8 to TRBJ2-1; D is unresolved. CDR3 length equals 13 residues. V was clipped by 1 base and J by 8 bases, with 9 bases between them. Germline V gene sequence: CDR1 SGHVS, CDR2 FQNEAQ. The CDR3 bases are TGTGCCAGCAGCTTAGACCGAGGCGATGAGCAGTTCTTC. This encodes CASSLDRGDEQFF. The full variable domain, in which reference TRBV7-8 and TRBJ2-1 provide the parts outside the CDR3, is GAGVSQSPRYKVAKRGQDVALRCDPISGHVSLFWYQQALGQGPEFLTYFQNEAQLDKSGLPSDRFFAERPEGSVSTLKIQRTQQEDSAVYLCASSLDRGDEQFFGPGTRLTVL.

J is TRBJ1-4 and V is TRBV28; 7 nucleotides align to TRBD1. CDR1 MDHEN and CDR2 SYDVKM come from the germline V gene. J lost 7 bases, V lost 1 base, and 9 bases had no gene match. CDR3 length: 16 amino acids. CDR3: CASSLSYRGKGEKLFF. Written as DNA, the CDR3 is TGTGCCAGCAGTTTATCCTACAGGGGCAAGGGTGAAAAACTGTTTTTT.

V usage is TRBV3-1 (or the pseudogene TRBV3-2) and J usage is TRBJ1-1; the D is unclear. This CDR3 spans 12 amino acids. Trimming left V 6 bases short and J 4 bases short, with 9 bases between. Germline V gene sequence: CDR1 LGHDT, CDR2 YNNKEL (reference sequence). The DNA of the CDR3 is TGTGCCAGCAGTTCAGCGGGCACTGAAGCTTTCTTT. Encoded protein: CASSSAGTEAFF.

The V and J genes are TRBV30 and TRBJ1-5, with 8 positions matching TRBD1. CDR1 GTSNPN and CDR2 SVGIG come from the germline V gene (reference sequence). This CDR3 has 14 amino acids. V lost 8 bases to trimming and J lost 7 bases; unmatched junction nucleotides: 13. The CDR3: CASTSAGGGQPQHF. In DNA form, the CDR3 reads TGTGCCAGTACCTCGGCAGGGGGCGGGCAGCCCCAGCATTTT.

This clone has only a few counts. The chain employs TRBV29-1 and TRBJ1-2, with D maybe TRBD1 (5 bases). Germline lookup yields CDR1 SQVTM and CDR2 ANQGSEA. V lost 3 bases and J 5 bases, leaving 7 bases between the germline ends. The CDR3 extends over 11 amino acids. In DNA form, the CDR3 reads TGCAGCGTTGACAGGGTTTATGGCTACACCTTC. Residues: CSVDRVYGYTF.

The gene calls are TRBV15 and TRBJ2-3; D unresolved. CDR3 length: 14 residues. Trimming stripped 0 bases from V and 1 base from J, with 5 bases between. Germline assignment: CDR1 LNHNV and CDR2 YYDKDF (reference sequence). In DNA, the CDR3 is TGTGCCACCAGCAGAGATCTACGCACAGATACGCAGTATTTT. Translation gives CATSRDLRTDTQYF.

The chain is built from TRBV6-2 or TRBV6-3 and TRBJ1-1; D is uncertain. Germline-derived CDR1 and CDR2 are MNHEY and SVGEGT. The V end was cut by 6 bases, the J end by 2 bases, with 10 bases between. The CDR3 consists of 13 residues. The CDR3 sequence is CASSLDFNTEAFF. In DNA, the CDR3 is TGTGCCAGCAGCCTGGACTTTAACACTGAAGCTTTCTTT.

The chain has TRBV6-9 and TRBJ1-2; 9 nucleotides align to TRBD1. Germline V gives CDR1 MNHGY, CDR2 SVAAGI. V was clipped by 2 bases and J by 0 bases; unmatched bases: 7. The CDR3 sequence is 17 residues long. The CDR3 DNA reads TGTGCCAGCAGTTATAGGGGACAGGGTAGGGCTAACTATGGCTACACCTTC. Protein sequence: CASSYRGQGRANYGYTF.

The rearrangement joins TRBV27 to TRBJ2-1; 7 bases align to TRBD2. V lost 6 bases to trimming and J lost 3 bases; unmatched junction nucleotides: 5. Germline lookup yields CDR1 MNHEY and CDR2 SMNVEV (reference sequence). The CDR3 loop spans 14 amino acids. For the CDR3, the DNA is TGTGCCAGCAGCCGGGACTACAACTACAATGAGCAGTTCTTC. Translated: CASSRDYNYNEQFF.